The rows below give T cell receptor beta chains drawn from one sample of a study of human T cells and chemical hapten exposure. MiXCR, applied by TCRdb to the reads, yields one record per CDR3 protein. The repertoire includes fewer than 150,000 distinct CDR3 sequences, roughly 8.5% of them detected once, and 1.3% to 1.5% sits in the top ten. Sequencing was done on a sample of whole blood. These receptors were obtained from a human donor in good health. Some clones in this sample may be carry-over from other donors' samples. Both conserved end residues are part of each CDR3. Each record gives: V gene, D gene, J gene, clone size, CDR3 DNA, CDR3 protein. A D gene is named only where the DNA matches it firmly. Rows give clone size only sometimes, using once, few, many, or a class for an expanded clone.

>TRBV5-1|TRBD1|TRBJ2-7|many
TGCGCCAGCAGCTCCCTGGGGACAGGAGCCTACGAGCAGTACTTC
CASSSLGTGAYEQYF
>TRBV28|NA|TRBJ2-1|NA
TGTGCCAGCAGTCCCGGGCCCTCCTCGTACAATGAGCAGTTCTTC
CASSPGPSSYNEQFF
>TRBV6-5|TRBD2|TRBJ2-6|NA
TGTGCCAGCAGTTACTCAGCGGGGGGCTCTGGGGCCAACGTCCTGACTTTC
CASSYSAGGSGANVLTF
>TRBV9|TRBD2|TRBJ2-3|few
TGTGCCAGCAGCGCGACCTGGACTAGCGGGGCAGATACGCAGTATTTT
CASSATWTSGADTQYF
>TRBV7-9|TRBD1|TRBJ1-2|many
TGTGCCAGCAGCTTAGAGGACAGGGGCGCGTCAGGCTACACCTTC
CASSLEDRGASGYTF
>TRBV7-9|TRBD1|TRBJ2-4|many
TGTGCCAGCAGCTCCGGGACAGGGTTCAAAAACATTCAGTACTTC
CASSSGTGFKNIQYF
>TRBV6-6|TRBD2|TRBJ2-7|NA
TGTGCCAGCAGTTACTCGTCCAGCGGGAGCTACGAGCAGTACTTC
CASSYSSSGSYEQYF
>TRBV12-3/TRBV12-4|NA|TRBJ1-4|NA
TGTGCCAGCAGCTATGGGCATGCTAATGAAAAACTGTTTTTT
CASSYGHANEKLFF
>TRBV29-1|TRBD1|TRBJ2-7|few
TGCAGCGTTGAAGCCACGGACAGGGCCTACGAGCAGTACTTC
CSVEATDRAYEQYF
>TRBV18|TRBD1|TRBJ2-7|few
TGTGCCAGCTCACCAGGACAGGACTACGAGCAGTACTTC
CASSPGQDYEQYF
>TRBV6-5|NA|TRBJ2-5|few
TGTGCCAGCAGTCCGGACCTGCCCCTTCAGACCCAGTACTTC
CASSPDLPLQTQYF
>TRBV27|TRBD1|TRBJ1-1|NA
TGTGCCAGCAGTTTAACCTCCTCATGGACAGGGAGTCCGAACACTGAAGCTTTCTTT
CASSLTSSWTGSPNTEAFF
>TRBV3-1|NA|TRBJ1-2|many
TGTGCCAGCAGCCTCATGGACGGGGTGAATGGCTACACCTTC
CASSLMDGVNGYTF
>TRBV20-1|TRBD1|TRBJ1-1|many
TGCAGTGCTCCCGGGACAGGAGGTACTGAAGCTTTCTTT
CSAPGTGGTEAFF
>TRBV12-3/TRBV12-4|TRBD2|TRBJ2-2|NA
TGTGCCAGCAGTCCATCTAGGCGGGGGATCATTGCGAACACCGGGGAGCTGTTTTTT
CASSPSRRGIIANTGELFF
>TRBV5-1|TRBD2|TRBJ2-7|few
TGCGCCAGCAGCTTGGGGGCTAGCGGGGGGGCCCAGCCCTACGAGCAGTACTTC
CASSLGASGGAQPYEQYF
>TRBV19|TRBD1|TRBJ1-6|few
TGTGCCAGTAGTATTGGACAGGCACACTATAATTCACCCCTCCACTTT
CASSIGQAHYNSPLHF
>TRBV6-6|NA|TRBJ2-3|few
TGTGCCAGCAGTTACTCACCCCGCGGCCCCGATACGCAGTATTTT
CASSYSPRGPDTQYF
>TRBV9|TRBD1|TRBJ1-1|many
TGTGCCAGCAGCGGACAGGGGGAAGCTTTCTTT
CASSGQGEAFF
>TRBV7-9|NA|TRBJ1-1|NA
TGTGCCAGCATCCAGGGTAACACTGAAGCTTTCTTT
CASIQGNTEAFF
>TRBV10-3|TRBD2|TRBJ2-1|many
TGTGCCATCAGTGAGTCGGCGGGAGGGGAAAATGAGCAGTTCTTC
CAISESAGGENEQFF
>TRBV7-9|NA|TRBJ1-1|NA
TGTGCCAGCAGCAGTCGGTTAAAGGACACTGAAGCTTTCTTT
CASSSRLKDTEAFF
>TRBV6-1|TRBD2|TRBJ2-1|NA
TGTGCCAGCAGTGAAGGGACTAGCGGGAACCATGAGCAGTTCTTC
CASSEGTSGNHEQFF
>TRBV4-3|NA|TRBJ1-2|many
TGCGCCAGCAGCCAAGACAGGTTATCGTCCTATGGCTACACCTTC
CASSQDRLSSYGYTF
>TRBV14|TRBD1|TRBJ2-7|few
TGTGCCAGCAGCCAAGGGGGACAGGCGAGCTCCTACGAGCAGTACTTC
CASSQGGQASSYEQYF